This T cell receptor beta chain was documented in a study of cytomegalovirus exposure and HLA in healthy donors. The study, taken as a whole, reports: TCR sequences were mostly rare, though some public TCRs occurred in many donors. It was found in a later analysis that first-cohort TCR clusters tended to co-occur in the 100 to 150 validation repertoires. Listed as cytomegalovirus-associated were over 150 TCR beta chains.

The donors were members of the validation cohort comprising roughly 130 subjects, separate from the roughly 680-subject first cohort. Germline V lookup: CDR1 MGHRA, CDR2 YSYEKL. The CDR3 consists of 15 residues. V shed 6 bases and J 6 bases; nucleotides not matched to a gene: 12. Concerning this clone: No antigen is known for it.

Generated by immunoSEQ multiplex PCR, the TCRdb table keeps only in-frame clones and is missing some. The table lists roughly 60,000 clones, under 95% of them singletons. The gene calls are TRBV4-1 and TRBJ2-3; 7 bases fit TRBD1. The receptor was derived from a woman between 18 and 30 years old in good health and CMV-seronegative. The specimen was PBMCs. This CDR3 is CASSGQAPPRDTQYF. In nucleotides, the CDR3 is TGCGCCAGCAGTGGACAGGCCCCCCCGAGGGATACGCAGTATTTT.